Described below is a single TCR beta chain sequence and its context. Its antigen is still unknown. Clones were read by immunoSEQ multiplex PCR, and TCRdb kept only the in-frame ones, dropping some. The table records about 130,000 clones, 85% to 95% of them present only once. The sample originates from a study of graft-versus-host responses after intestinal transplantation. Study context: Recipients got multivisceral, liver-intestinal, or isolated intestinal transplants. Recipients were all induced with anti-thymocyte globulin, then given tacrolimus and steroids for roughly 3 years. Whole-study results and caveats: Those patients showing graft-donor T cell macrochimerism displayed high graft-versus-host to host-versus-graft clonal ratios in allografts. Present in recipient marrow, GvH clones included some that appeared first in ileum or blood.

CDR3 length equals 17 residues. CDR1 and CDR2 from the germline V gene are SGHVS and FQNEAQ. V lost 5 bases and J lost 0, with 18 bases in between. This TCR was sampled from a human donor who received an intestinal transplant. The sequencing here drew on unstimulated CD4+ T cells sorted from spleen or lymph node cells, taken before intestinal transplant. V is TRBV7-8 and J is TRBJ2-3, with a possible D match to TRBD2 (6 bases). The CDR3 here is CASSKKSRDLSTDTQYF. Written as DNA, the CDR3 is TGTGCCAGCAGCAAGAAATCCCGGGACTTAAGCACAGATACGCAGTATTTT.